The clone carrying this T cell receptor (beta chain) was seen many times. This sample was taken from a study of T cells in Graves' hyperthyroidism and ophthalmopathy. RNA transcripts provided the source from which TCR beta CDR3 regions were amplified. HTBI primers drove first-round RT-PCR of the TCR CDR3. One entry per CDR3 protein, called by TCRdb with MiXCR from the multiplex PCR reads. The top ten hold 34% of the sample, which has about 640,000 distinct CDR3 sequences, less than 25% seen once. Sequenced material: blood. The receptor was derived from a young man with Graves' ophthalmopathy.

The CDR3 is CASSFGGGETQYF. CDR3 DNA: TGTGCCAGCAGCTTTGGGGGAGGAGAGACCCAGTACTTC. This rearrangement joins TRBV11-2 to TRBJ2-5, with D perhaps TRBD2 (6 bases). Trimming stripped 3 bases from V and 4 bases from J, with 9 bases between. This CDR3 region has 13 residues. Germline V CDR1 and CDR2: SGHAT, FQNNGV.